This T cell receptor beta chain was identified during a study of graft-versus-host responses after intestinal transplantation. Looking at the study overall: Each of the recipients got a multivisceral, liver-intestinal, or isolated intestinal transplant.

Some clones are missing from TCRdb's copy, which holds only in-frame ones; the method was immunoSEQ multiplex PCR. The sample contains about 9,600 clones, around 96% of which appear only once. The CDR3 is 15 amino acids. V lost 2 bases and J 0 bases, leaving 8 bases between the germline ends. Germline CDR1 is MNHEY and CDR2 is SMNVEV (reference sequence). This clone has just one count. The sequence was obtained from a human patient who received an intestinal transplant, so some T cells may come from the graft donor. Sequencing was performed on bone marrow, taken 500 to 550 days after intestinal transplantation. This chain connects TRBV27 to TRBJ1-5, with D tentatively TRBD1 (5 bases). The CDR3 protein is CASSLTQASNQPQHF. The CDR3 DNA follows: TGTGCCAGCAGTTTAACACAGGCTAGCAATCAGCCCCAGCATTTT.